This entry describes one T cell receptor beta chain. Its cognate antigen is unknown. The data originate from a study of cytomegalovirus exposure and HLA in healthy donors. Whole-study results and caveats: A missense DCLRE1C variant was associated with V- and J-gene trimming of TCR beta chains in a later analysis, and an independent cohort replicated the association. CMV serostatus was the sole immune exposure information available.

Germline V CDR1 and CDR2: LNHDA, SQIVND (reference sequence). The V gene lost 4 bases and the J gene lost 1 base, with 13 bases spanning the gap. The CDR3 consists of 15 residues. 60 Vbeta and 13 Jbeta primers were used in PCR. Sequenced by immunoSEQ multiplex PCR; TCRdb stores in-frame clones only, minus some. The sample lists more than 100,000 clones; over 60% were seen once. This chain joins TRBV19 and TRBJ2-5; a possible D gene is TRBD2 (7 bases). Sequencing input: PBMCs. The receptor was isolated from a woman between 40 and 55 years old in good health and CMV-seropositive. The CDR3 here is CASSTAGAPQETQYF. The CDR3 DNA is TGTGCCAGTAGTACGGCGGGGGCCCCCCAAGAGACCCAGTACTTC.